This TCR beta chain came from a study of blood T cell repertoires in COVID-19. Study details: The samples span acute and convalescent COVID-19 from the United States, Italy and Spain. From T cells, B-cell-depleted T cells, or PBMCs came the material, which was cDNA or gDNA.

Recruits, aged roughly 18 to 95 years, lived in under 25 US areas. Someone with COVID-19 had been met by exposed participants within 2 weeks before study entry. Here immunoSEQ multiplex PCR was the method, and the copy in TCRdb shows in-frame clones only, minus some. The profile shows 250,000 to 300,000 clones, roughly 80% of them singletons. The CDR3 extends over 14 amino acids. Germline V CDR1 and CDR2: KGHSH, LQKENI. Trimming cost V 8 bases and J 2 bases, with 13 bases left between them. Sample: PBMCs or T cells enriched from blood (not recorded which). The sequence was obtained from a middle-aged man who had been exposed to COVID-19. The rearrangement links TRBV18 to TRBJ1-3; D is uncertain. The DNA for the CDR3 is TGTGCCAGCCGGAGTGGGAGGGCTGGAAACACCATATATTTT. Translation: CASRSGRAGNTIYF.